What follows describes a single TCR beta chain. This sample is drawn from a study of blood T cell repertoires in COVID-19. Original methodology: Amplified reference gene primers provided the basis for estimating nucleated cell counts. Some clones are missing from TCRdb's copy, which holds only in-frame ones; the method was immunoSEQ multiplex PCR. V and J calls and clone size are copied from that table; D and trimming were computed from the DNA. The sample yields roughly 290,000 clones, 80% to 90% seen once. Germline assignment: CDR1 MDHEN and CDR2 SYDVKM. The CDR3 covers 14 residues. V lost 5 bases and J lost 8; bases outside the gene matches: 4.

V and J are TRBV28 and TRBJ1-6, with TRBD1 matching 9 bases. This TCR was recovered from a woman aged 25 to 45 who had recovered from COVID-19. Material: PBMCs or T cells enriched from blood (not recorded which). CDR3 sequence: CASSTGGIDSPLHF. CDR3 DNA: TGTGCCAGCAGTACAGGGGGCATCGATTCACCCCTCCACTTT.